The 26 T cell receptor beta chains below come from one sample, sequenced in a study of CD8 T cells in ankylosing spondylitis (dated by TCRdb to the late 2010s). Library construction relied on 5' RACE. The sequencing machine was an Illumina HiSeq 2500. Starting from the raw public reads, TCRdb applied fastp trimming at Q25, assembled clones with MiXCR and retained in-frame beta chains. Rows are unified per CDR3 protein, each entry keeping the most common DNA and genes. This sample is represented by about 64,000 distinct CDR3 sequences; approximately 5.7% of them were singletons. The top ten clonotypes cover 5% of the sample. Sequencing input: synovial fluid, either unsorted or a sorted T cell fraction (not recorded which). These TCRs come from a male donor with ankylosing spondylitis.

This clonotype was detected many times. This chain uses TRBV7-3 with TRBJ2-2; possibly TRBD1 for D (7 bases). This CDR3 has 15 amino acids. Germline CDR1 SGHTA, CDR2 FQGTGA. Trimming cost V 2 bases and J 7 bases, with 14 bases left between them. This CDR3 is CASSLSGGGFGELFF. In DNA form, the CDR3 reads TGTGCCAGCAGCTTATCAGGAGGGGGCTTCGGGGAGCTGTTTTTT.

The chain employs TRBV14 and TRBJ2-1; TRBD2 aligns across 11 bases. This CDR3 comprises 16 residues. The V gene's germline CDR1 is SGHDN and CDR2 FVKESK. After removal of 3 bases from V and 4 bases from J, the junction contained 5 bases not matched to a gene. For the CDR3, the DNA is TGTGCCAGCAGCCAGAGACTAGCGGGGCTATACAATGAGCAGTTCTTC. Its translation: CASSQRLAGLYNEQFF. Drawing the rest from reference TRBV14 and TRBJ2-1, the complete variable domain is EAGVTQFPSHSVIEKGQTVTLRCDPISGHDNLYWYRRVMGKEIKFLLHFVKESKQDESGMPNNRFLAERTGGTYSTLKVQPAELEDSGVYFCASSQRLAGLYNEQFFGPGTRLTVL.

This clonotype occurred a few times. The V call is TRBV7-8, the J call TRBJ2-1, with 16 bases matching TRBD2. Germline V gene lookup returns CDR1 SGHVS and CDR2 FQNEAQ. The ends lost 3 bases at V and 6 bases at J; junction bases unmatched: 5. The CDR3 is 17 residues long. As DNA, the CDR3 is TGTGCCAGCAGCTTGGGACTAGCGGGAGGGCCTGGCAATGAGCAGTTCTTC. Amino acid sequence: CASSLGLAGGPGNEQFF. Looking up the rest from reference TRBV7-8 and TRBJ2-1 gives the full variable domain: GAGVSQSPRYKVAKRGQDVALRCDPISGHVSLFWYQQALGQGPEFLTYFQNEAQLDKSGLPSDRFFAERPEGSVSTLKIQRTQQEDSAVYLCASSLGLAGGPGNEQFFGPGTRLTVL.

This rearrangement joins TRBV28 to TRBJ2-7; 10 bases align to TRBD1. CDR1 is MDHEN, CDR2 SYDVKM, per germline. This CDR3 comprises 12 residues. V was pared by 10 bases and J by 2 bases, with 2 bases of the junction left unmatched. CDR3 loop: CAIGTGAYEQYF. DNA for the CDR3: TGTGCCATCGGGACAGGGGCCTACGAGCAGTACTTC.

A single count supports this clonotype. This chain joins TRBV2 and TRBJ2-7; the D gene is possibly TRBD1 (5 bases). Per germline, CDR1 SNHLY and CDR2 FYNNEI. This CDR3 spans 15 amino acids. The ends were cut back, 1 base at V and 2 bases at J, with 12 bases in the middle. Here the CDR3 reads CASSEGQGRAYEQYF. CDR3 sequence (DNA): TGTGCCAGCAGTGAAGGGCAGGGCCGGGCCTACGAGCAGTACTTC. Together with reference TRBV2 and TRBJ2-7, the CDR3 gives the full variable domain: EPEVTQTPSHQVTQMGQEVILRCVPISNHLYFYWYRQILGQKVEFLVSFYNNEISEKSEIFDDQFSVERPDGSNFTLKIRSTKLEDSAMYFCASSEGQGRAYEQYFGPGTRLTVT.

This clonotype has a handful of counts. The chain couples TRBV20-1 to TRBJ2-2; D remains ambiguous. CDR1 DFQATT and CDR2 SNEGSKA come from the germline V gene (reference sequence). The CDR3 is 14 residues long. Trimming pared 3 bases from V and 0 bases from J, leaving 8 bases between. CDR3 DNA sequence: TGCAGTGCTAGTAGGGCGACGAACACCGGGGAGCTGTTTTTT. This gives the protein CSASRATNTGELFF.

The J gene is TRBJ2-1, the V gene TRBV7-2; TRBD2 agrees at 9 bases. Germline V CDR1 and CDR2: SGHTA, FQGNSA. Trimming removed 0 bases from V and 8 bases from J; junction bases left unmatched: 5. This CDR3 spans 15 amino acids. The CDR3 sequence is CASSLALAGVYEQFF. As DNA, the CDR3 is TGTGCCAGCAGCTTAGCATTAGCGGGAGTCTATGAGCAGTTCTTC. Together with reference TRBV7-2 and TRBJ2-1, the CDR3 gives the full variable domain: GAGVSQSPSNKVTEKGKDVELRCDPISGHTALYWYRQSLGQGLEFLIYFQGNSAPDKSGLPSDRFSAERTGGSVSTLTIQRTQQEDSAVYLCASSLALAGVYEQFFGPGTRLTVL.

This clonotype turned up a few times. The V gene is TRBV5-1, the J gene TRBJ2-2; 11 positions match TRBD2. V was pared by 4 bases and J by 2 bases, with 4 bases of the junction left unmatched. The germline gives CDR1 SGHRS, CDR2 YFSETQ. The CDR3 runs to 16 residues. CDR3 sequence (DNA): TGCGCCAGCAGCAGAGGGACTAGCGGCAACACCGGGGAGCTGTTTTTT. Its protein product is CASSRGTSGNTGELFF.

In this sample, this clonotype turned up a few times. The chain has TRBV28 and TRBJ2-4, with TRBD2 matching over 7 bases. This CDR3 region has 12 residues. The V and J ends lost 7 bases and 6 bases, in that order; junction bases with no gene match: 3. Germline values: CDR1 MDHEN, CDR2 SYDVKM. CDR3 loop: CASMGGGNIQYF. CDR3 bases: TGTGCCAGCATGGGGGGGGGAAACATTCAGTACTTC.

The chain joins TRBV20-1 to TRBJ2-3, with D perhaps TRBD2 (5 bases). The CDR3 runs to 16 residues. The germline CDR1 and CDR2 sequences are DFQATT and SNEGSKA (reference sequence). Here the CDR3 DNA reads TGCTGTGTTTGGGGTCAGACTGCGGGCGATTTAGATACGCAGTATTTT. The encoded protein is CCVWGQTAGDLDTQYF.

The chain has TRBV9 and TRBJ2-2; D is undetermined. From germline, CDR1 is SGDLS and CDR2 YYNGEE. This CDR3 region has 13 residues. V was cut by 1 base and J by 6 bases, with 7 bases left in between. CDR3 nucleotides: TGTGCCAGCAGCGTAATCCCCGCCGGGGAGCTGTTTTTT. This codes for CASSVIPAGELFF.

This clonotype has at least ten counts. The V and J genes are TRBV2 and TRBJ2-1; D not certain. The CDR3 sequence is 14 residues long. CDR1 is SNHLY, CDR2 FYNNEI, per germline. V lost 6 bases and J lost 0, with 9 bases in between. The CDR3 here is CASSARSSYNEQFF. As DNA, the CDR3 is TGTGCCAGCAGCGCCCGTAGCTCCTACAATGAGCAGTTCTTC.

In this sample, this clonotype turned up a few times. This rearrangement joins TRBV30 to TRBJ2-5; a possible D gene is TRBD2 (6 bases). The CDR3 is 13 amino acids. V lost 1 base and J 0 bases, leaving 6 bases between the germline ends. Germline V gene data show CDR1 as GTSNPN and CDR2 as SVGIG (reference sequence). CDR3 loop: CAWSGDYQETQYF. In nucleotides, the CDR3 is TGTGCCTGGAGTGGGGACTACCAAGAGACCCAGTACTTC.

This clonotype was found many times. CDR3 protein: CAISPPGLAGGPSYNEQFF. CDR3 bases: TGTGCCATCAGTCCCCCGGGACTAGCGGGGGGACCCTCCTACAATGAGCAGTTCTTC. The chain combines TRBV10-3 with TRBJ2-1, with 15 nucleotides matching TRBD2. CDR3 length equals 19 residues. Germline-derived CDR1 and CDR2 are ENHRY and SYGVKD. The J segment lost 0 bases and the V segment lost 5 bases, leaving 8 bases of the junction unmatched.

This clonotype came up many times. This rearrangement joins TRBV5-6 to TRBJ2-3; no clear D. Trimming removed 2 bases from V and 4 bases from J, with 8 bases in between. Germline V gives CDR1 SGHDT, CDR2 YYEEEE. The CDR3 loop spans 13 amino acids. The CDR3 bases are TGTGCCAGCAGCTTAAAGGGTCCAGATACGCAGTATTTT. It encodes CASSLKGPDTQYF.

This clonotype was found many times. The chain couples TRBV28 to TRBJ1-5; D perhaps matches TRBD1 (5 bases). The CDR3 length is 16 residues. Trimming shortened V by 5 bases and J by 0 bases, and 14 bases separated the two germline ends. Germline CDR1 and CDR2: MDHEN and SYDVKM. The CDR3 DNA follows: TGTGCCAGCAGTCAGCTTTCGGGACGTAGCAATCAGCCCCAGCATTTT. This codes for CASSQLSGRSNQPQHF.

In its sample, this clonotype was seen a few times. The chain links TRBV20-1 to TRBJ2-5; D is possibly TRBD2 (6 bases). Trimming shortened V by 2 bases and J by 0 bases, and 13 bases separated the two germline ends. The CDR3 spans 15 residues. The V gene's germline CDR1 is DFQATT and CDR2 SNEGSKA (reference sequence). CDR3 sequence (DNA): TGCAGTGCTAGATTTCAGCTAGCGTACCAAGAGACCCAGTACTTC. Its protein product is CSARFQLAYQETQYF.

This clonotype is medium-sized (0.01 to 0.1%) in the sample. The rearrangement joins TRBV24-1 to TRBJ2-5, with D perhaps TRBD1 or TRBD2 (5 bases each). Trimming took off 6 bases at V and 1 base at J, with 8 bases between the two ends. Per germline, CDR1 KGHDR and CDR2 SFDVKD. CDR3 length equals 13 residues. CDR3 region: CATSPGPQETQYF. CDR3 coding DNA: TGTGCCACCAGTCCGGGGCCCCAAGAGACCCAGTACTTC.

This clonotype came up a few times. The chain carries TRBV6-1 and TRBJ1-5; D is unclear. V shed 2 bases and J shed 7 bases, with 9 bases lying between them. Germline assignment: CDR1 MNHNS and CDR2 SASEGT. This CDR3 is built from 13 residues. CDR3: CASSEHGRQPQHF. The CDR3 nucleotides read TGTGCCAGCAGTGAACACGGGCGGCAGCCCCAGCATTTT.

The chain has TRBV9 and TRBJ1-1; D may be TRBD1 (5 bases). V shed 4 bases and J shed 4 bases, with 14 bases lying between them. This CDR3 is 14 amino acids long. CDR1 SGDLS and CDR2 YYNGEE come from the germline V gene. CDR3 DNA sequence: TGTGCCAGCAGCCCAATCGGGACGGGCACTGAAGCTTTCTTT. Its protein is CASSPIGTGTEAFF.

This clonotype has ten or more counts. The V gene is TRBV7-2, the J gene TRBJ1-5; D is undetermined. The CDR3 extends over 15 amino acids. The V end was cut by 1 base, the J end by 1 base, with 8 bases between. The germline CDR1 and CDR2 sequences are SGHTA and FQGNSA. For the CDR3, the DNA is TGTGCCAGCAGCTTAGAGACGGGGAGCAATCAGCCCCAGCATTTT. Translation gives CASSLETGSNQPQHF.

This clonotype was found many times. The chain links TRBV20-1 to TRBJ2-7, with D tentatively TRBD2 (5 bases). The germline V and J ends were trimmed by 2 bases and 2 bases, with 10 bases remaining between them. This CDR3 is built from 13 residues. Germline V gene sequence: CDR1 DFQATT, CDR2 SNEGSKA (reference sequence). Here the CDR3 reads CSARPPEAYEQYF. In nucleotides, the CDR3 is TGCAGTGCTAGACCCCCGGAGGCCTACGAGCAGTACTTC.

This clonotype was seen repeatedly, ten times or more. The chain links TRBV28 to TRBJ1-5; a possible D gene is TRBD1 (6 bases). Germline V lookup: CDR1 MDHEN, CDR2 SYDVKM. The V end was cut by 6 bases, the J end by 11 bases, with 8 bases between. This CDR3 contains 10 residues. CDR3 in amino acids: CASSQGSQHF. The CDR3 region has the DNA TGTGCCAGCAGCCAGGGGTCCCAGCATTTT.

This clonotype was detected ten times or more. V usage is TRBV10-3 and J usage is TRBJ2-1, with D tentatively TRBD2 (6 bases). CDR1 is ENHRY, CDR2 SYGVKD, per germline. Trimming took off 4 bases at V and 0 bases at J, with 13 bases between the two ends. The CDR3 sequence is 16 residues long. The DNA for the CDR3 is TGTGCCATCAGTGCTAACCGGGACTCCTCCTACAATGAGCAGTTCTTC. Translating it yields CAISANRDSSYNEQFF.

This clonotype was counted many times. The chain couples TRBV5-6 to TRBJ1-2; unclear D gene. Per germline, CDR1 SGHDT and CDR2 YYEEEE. The CDR3 sequence is 15 residues long. The V end was cut by 4 bases, the J end by 2 bases, with 15 bases between. This CDR3 is CASSPAASLNYGYTF. Here the CDR3 DNA reads TGTGCCAGCAGCCCAGCCGCCAGCTTGAACTATGGCTACACCTTC. Filled out from reference TRBV5-6 and TRBJ1-2, the complete variable domain reads DAGVTQSPTHLIKTRGQQVTLRCSPKSGHDTVSWYQQALGQGPQFIFQYYEEEERQRGNFPDRFSGHQFPNYSSELNVNALLLGDSALYLCASSPAASLNYGYTFGSGTRLTVV.

This clonotype was picked up a small number of times. An end of the junction does not agree with germline; a read error may underlie this. The rearrangement joins TRBV20-1 to TRBJ2-1, with TRBD2 matching over 7 bases. This CDR3 is 21 amino acids long. The germline V gene has CDR1 DFQATT and CDR2 SNEGSKA (reference sequence). The DNA for the CDR3 is TGCAGTGCCAGAGGGGTTGGGTGGCGGGGGTCGGGGACTGGTCCCTACAATGAGCAGTTCTTC. Translating it yields CSARGVGWRGSGTGPYNEQFF.